The rows below give T cell receptor beta chains drawn from one sample of a study of blood T cell repertoires in COVID-19. The protocol was immunoSEQ multiplex PCR, while the TCRdb copy is restricted to in-frame clones and leaves out a portion. There are under 200,000 clones in the sample; roughly 90% occur only once, and approximately 6.6% lies in the top ten. The sample comprised PBMCs or T cells enriched from blood (not recorded which). The receptors shown here come from a woman aged 45-59 years who had recovered from COVID-19. CDR3s include the opening cysteine and the closing phenylalanine or tryptophan. Fields, in order: J gene, V gene, D gene, clone size, CDR3 DNA, CDR3 protein. D genes are given only for firm matches. Only part of the rows carry a size: once, few, many, or a class if the clone is expanded.

j_call: TRBJ2-2
v_call: TRBV4-1
d_call: TRBD1
clone_size: -
cdr3_nt: TGCGCCAGCAGCCGAACAGGGGGCCTAGACACCGGGGAGCTGTTTTTT
cdr3_aa: CASSRTGGLDTGELFF

j_call: TRBJ1-6
v_call: TRBV14
d_call: TRBD1
clone_size: -
cdr3_nt: TGTGCCAGCAGCCAAGAAGGGCACAGGGGAGGATCACCCCTCCACTTT
cdr3_aa: CASSQEGHRGGSPLHF

j_call: TRBJ2-7
v_call: TRBV5-6
d_call: TRBD1
clone_size: once
cdr3_nt: TGTGCCAGCAGCTTAGAGGACAGGGCCGAGCAGTACTTC
cdr3_aa: CASSLEDRAEQYF

j_call: TRBJ2-1
v_call: TRBV9
d_call: TRBD2
clone_size: -
cdr3_nt: TGTGCCAGCAGCGCTATTACTAGCGGGGGGGAGCAGTTCTTC
cdr3_aa: CASSAITSGGEQFF

j_call: TRBJ2-2
v_call: TRBV7-3
d_call: -
clone_size: -
cdr3_nt: TGTGCCAGCAGCCGTCTGGGGGGGAACACCGGGGAGCTGTTTTTT
cdr3_aa: CASSRLGGNTGELFF

j_call: TRBJ2-3
v_call: TRBV7-2
d_call: -
clone_size: -
cdr3_nt: TGTGCCAGCACCCCCGGGGATACGCAGTATTTT
cdr3_aa: CASTPGDTQYF

j_call: TRBJ2-7
v_call: TRBV7-2
d_call: TRBD2
clone_size: -
cdr3_nt: TGTGCCAGCAGCTTAGGGTTCCGGCCGGGGGGCTCCTACGAGCAGTACTTC
cdr3_aa: CASSLGFRPGGSYEQYF

j_call: TRBJ1-1
v_call: TRBV24-1
d_call: -
clone_size: -
cdr3_nt: TGTGCCACCAGTGCTACCGGACTCATGAACACTGAAGCTTTCTTT
cdr3_aa: CATSATGLMNTEAFF

j_call: TRBJ2-2
v_call: TRBV5-6
d_call: -
clone_size: -
cdr3_nt: TGTGCCAGCAGCTTGGCGGGAACCGGGGAGCTGTTTTTT
cdr3_aa: CASSLAGTGELFF

j_call: TRBJ2-1
v_call: TRBV2
d_call: TRBD2
clone_size: -
cdr3_nt: TGTGCCAGCCTAGCGGGGGGTGGGAATGAGCAGTTCTTC
cdr3_aa: CASLAGGGNEQFF

j_call: TRBJ2-5
v_call: TRBV7-9
d_call: -
clone_size: -
cdr3_nt: TGTGCCAGCAGCTTAGGGGACGGATTCAGGGGCCAAGAGACCCAGTACTTC
cdr3_aa: CASSLGDGFRGQETQYF

j_call: TRBJ1-2
v_call: TRBV5-6
d_call: TRBD1
clone_size: -
cdr3_nt: TGTGCCAGCAGGGCGAGGGGGCAAGGGTACTATGGCTACACCTTC
cdr3_aa: CASRARGQGYYGYTF

j_call: TRBJ1-2
v_call: TRBV7-8
d_call: -
clone_size: few
cdr3_nt: TGTGCCACGGGGGTAGAGTCTAGCTATGGCTACACCTTC
cdr3_aa: CATGVESSYGYTF

j_call: TRBJ1-2
v_call: TRBV18
d_call: TRBD1
clone_size: -
cdr3_nt: TGTGCCAGCTCATTCTCCGGGACAGTTCGATCCTATGGCTACACCTTC
cdr3_aa: CASSFSGTVRSYGYTF

j_call: TRBJ2-3
v_call: TRBV3-1/TRBV3-2
d_call: TRBD2
clone_size: -
cdr3_nt: TGTGCCAGCAGCCAATCGGTCTTAGGGGTGCGGGCGGGGACTAGCCCGATGCATACGCAGTATTTT
cdr3_aa: CASSQSVLGVRAGTSPMHTQYF

j_call: TRBJ2-1
v_call: TRBV7-3
d_call: -
clone_size: once
cdr3_nt: TGTGCCAGCAGACGGGTAGCTGATCGATCAGGGTGGTACAATGAGCAGTTCTTC
cdr3_aa: CASRRVADRSGWYNEQFF

j_call: TRBJ2-5
v_call: TRBV7-2
d_call: -
clone_size: once
cdr3_nt: TGTGCCAGCACCCATCCCAGCGGTAGAGAGACCCAGTACTTC
cdr3_aa: CASTHPSGRETQYF

j_call: TRBJ1-4
v_call: TRBV7-2
d_call: TRBD1
clone_size: once
cdr3_nt: TGTGCCAGCAGCATCAACAGGGGAACTAATGAAAAACTGTTTTTT
cdr3_aa: CASSINRGTNEKLFF

j_call: TRBJ2-1
v_call: TRBV7-7
d_call: TRBD2
clone_size: -
cdr3_nt: TGTGCCAGCAGCTTTACTAGCGGGGGGAACAATGAGCAGTTCTTC
cdr3_aa: CASSFTSGGNNEQFF

j_call: TRBJ2-2
v_call: TRBV2
d_call: TRBD1
clone_size: -
cdr3_nt: TGTGCCAGCAGCGAGACAGGGGAGGACACCGGGGAGCTGTTTTTT
cdr3_aa: CASSETGEDTGELFF

j_call: TRBJ2-3
v_call: TRBV15
d_call: -
clone_size: -
cdr3_nt: TGTGCCACCAGCATTCTCCGCGGAGATACGCAGTATTTT
cdr3_aa: CATSILRGDTQYF

j_call: TRBJ1-2
v_call: TRBV7-8
d_call: TRBD1
clone_size: -
cdr3_nt: TGTGCCAGCAGCCTACCCATTGGGACAGAGAACTATGGCTACACCTTC
cdr3_aa: CASSLPIGTENYGYTF

j_call: TRBJ1-1
v_call: TRBV29-1
d_call: -
clone_size: once
cdr3_nt: TGCAGCGTCGGGGGGAGAAGCACTGAAGCTTTCTTT
cdr3_aa: CSVGGRSTEAFF

j_call: TRBJ1-4
v_call: TRBV4-3
d_call: -
clone_size: -
cdr3_nt: TGCGCCAGCAGCCGCGAACGGAAAAGGGGTGAAAAACTGTTTTTT
cdr3_aa: CASSRERKRGEKLFF

j_call: TRBJ2-3
v_call: TRBV7-2
d_call: TRBD2
clone_size: -
cdr3_nt: TGTGCCAGCAGCGTCGGACTAGCGGGGGGGTCAGATACGCAGTATTTT
cdr3_aa: CASSVGLAGGSDTQYF

j_call: TRBJ1-6
v_call: TRBV30
d_call: TRBD1
clone_size: -
cdr3_nt: TGTGCCTGGAGTGTACTGACAGGGGCTTCACCCCTCCACTTT
cdr3_aa: CAWSVLTGASPLHF

j_call: TRBJ2-7
v_call: TRBV29-1
d_call: TRBD1
clone_size: -
cdr3_nt: TGCAGCGTGACTGGGACAGGGAGTCCCTACGAGCAGTACTTC
cdr3_aa: CSVTGTGSPYEQYF

j_call: TRBJ2-5
v_call: TRBV7-2
d_call: -
clone_size: -
cdr3_nt: TGTGCCAGCAGCTCGGACTACTCGAAAGAGACCCAGTACTTC
cdr3_aa: CASSSDYSKETQYF

j_call: TRBJ2-1
v_call: TRBV12-3/TRBV12-4
d_call: TRBD2
clone_size: -
cdr3_nt: TGTGCCAGCAGGACTAGCGGACACAATGAGCAGTTCTTC
cdr3_aa: CASRTSGHNEQFF

j_call: TRBJ1-6
v_call: TRBV4-1
d_call: -
clone_size: -
cdr3_nt: TGCGCCAGCAGCCAAGATGAACAGGGTAATTCACCCCTCCACTTT
cdr3_aa: CASSQDEQGNSPLHF

j_call: TRBJ2-1
v_call: TRBV9
d_call: TRBD2
clone_size: few
cdr3_nt: TGTGCCAGCAGCGTAGACGGGGGGGACTACAATGAGCAGTTCTTC
cdr3_aa: CASSVDGGDYNEQFF

j_call: TRBJ2-5
v_call: TRBV2
d_call: -
clone_size: -
cdr3_nt: TGTGCCAGCAGCGACACTAGTGCAGTAGGGGGAGAGACCCAGTACTTC
cdr3_aa: CASSDTSAVGGETQYF

j_call: TRBJ2-7
v_call: TRBV5-4
d_call: TRBD1
clone_size: -
cdr3_nt: TGTGCCAGCAGCCCCCGGGACAGGGGTTACGAGCAGTACTTC
cdr3_aa: CASSPRDRGYEQYF

j_call: TRBJ2-1
v_call: TRBV5-4
d_call: -
clone_size: -
cdr3_nt: TGTGCCAGCAGCTCTGACAGGCGGTCCTACAATGAGCAGTTCTTC
cdr3_aa: CASSSDRRSYNEQFF

j_call: TRBJ2-2
v_call: TRBV4-3
d_call: -
clone_size: -
cdr3_nt: TGCGCCAGCAGCCAAGTAACAGCCACCGGGGAGCTGTTTTTT
cdr3_aa: CASSQVTATGELFF

j_call: TRBJ1-1
v_call: TRBV4-1
d_call: -
clone_size: -
cdr3_nt: TGCGCCAGCAGCCAAGATTGGGGGCTCGCTTTCTTT
cdr3_aa: CASSQDWGLAFF

j_call: TRBJ1-1
v_call: TRBV5-1
d_call: -
clone_size: -
cdr3_nt: TGCGCCAGCAGCCCCAGCGACAGTAGACAGGTAGGCACTGAAGCTTTCTTT
cdr3_aa: CASSPSDSRQVGTEAFF

j_call: TRBJ1-1
v_call: TRBV7-2
d_call: -
clone_size: -
cdr3_nt: TGTGCCAGCAGCTTAAAACAGGGCCGACAGAGACTGTCTGAAGCTTTCTTT
cdr3_aa: CASSLKQGRQRLSEAFF

j_call: TRBJ2-7
v_call: TRBV27
d_call: -
clone_size: -
cdr3_nt: TGTGCCAGCATGAACAGGGGCTACGGGGGTTACGAGCAGTACTTC
cdr3_aa: CASMNRGYGGYEQYF

j_call: TRBJ1-2
v_call: TRBV20-1
d_call: -
clone_size: -
cdr3_nt: TGCAGTGCTAGAGATCGGGGGAGGTACACCTTC
cdr3_aa: CSARDRGRYTF

j_call: TRBJ2-7
v_call: TRBV5-1
d_call: -
clone_size: -
cdr3_nt: TGCGCCAGCAGTAGTGCAGGAGAGCAGTACTTC
cdr3_aa: CASSSAGEQYF

j_call: TRBJ2-2
v_call: TRBV3-1/TRBV3-2
d_call: TRBD2
clone_size: -
cdr3_nt: TGTGCCAGCAGCCATTATCTTACTAGCGGGGAGACCGGGGAGCTGTTTTTT
cdr3_aa: CASSHYLTSGETGELFF

j_call: TRBJ2-1
v_call: TRBV6-6
d_call: -
clone_size: -
cdr3_nt: TGTGCCAGCAGCCGCCAGGAGGTTCAGTTCTTC
cdr3_aa: CASSRQEVQFF

j_call: TRBJ1-2
v_call: TRBV19
d_call: -
clone_size: -
cdr3_nt: TGTGCCAGTACCAAGGACAGATTGTACTATGGCTACACCTTC
cdr3_aa: CASTKDRLYYGYTF

j_call: TRBJ2-3
v_call: TRBV7-8
d_call: TRBD1
clone_size: -
cdr3_nt: TGTGCCAGCAGCCACATACAGGGGGCGAGGGATACGCAGTATTTT
cdr3_aa: CASSHIQGARDTQYF

j_call: TRBJ2-2
v_call: TRBV7-2
d_call: TRBD2
clone_size: -
cdr3_nt: TGTGCCAGCAGCGGCGCTTGGCTAGCGGGGGGACTCACCGGGGAGCTGTTTTTT
cdr3_aa: CASSGAWLAGGLTGELFF

j_call: TRBJ2-6
v_call: TRBV3-1/TRBV3-2
d_call: TRBD2
clone_size: few
cdr3_nt: TGTGCCAGCAGCCCCTGGGGGAGGGGCCAAACTGGGGCCAACGTCCTGACTTTC
cdr3_aa: CASSPWGRGQTGANVLTF

j_call: TRBJ2-5
v_call: TRBV7-3
d_call: -
clone_size: few
cdr3_nt: TGTGCCAGCAGCTTAATTAGCGGAGTCCAAGAGACCCAGTACTTC
cdr3_aa: CASSLISGVQETQYF

j_call: TRBJ2-3
v_call: TRBV19
d_call: TRBD2
clone_size: -
cdr3_nt: TGTGCCAGTAGGATGGGACTAGCGGGGGGTACGCAGTATTTT
cdr3_aa: CASRMGLAGGTQYF

j_call: TRBJ2-3
v_call: TRBV24-1
d_call: -
clone_size: -
cdr3_nt: TGTGCCACCAGTGATTTTGGAGACAGAGCCACAGATACGCAGTATTTT
cdr3_aa: CATSDFGDRATDTQYF

j_call: TRBJ1-1
v_call: TRBV15
d_call: -
clone_size: -
cdr3_nt: TGTGCCACCAGCACATTCGGGGGGACTGAAGCTTTCTTT
cdr3_aa: CATSTFGGTEAFF

j_call: TRBJ2-7
v_call: TRBV2
d_call: -
clone_size: few
cdr3_nt: TGTGCCAGCAAGATCCTAGCTTCATTCTCCTACGAGCAGTACTTC
cdr3_aa: CASKILASFSYEQYF

j_call: TRBJ1-1
v_call: TRBV6-5
d_call: -
clone_size: -
cdr3_nt: TGTGCCAGTCAAGACAGACCCATGAACACTGAAGCTTTCTTT
cdr3_aa: CASQDRPMNTEAFF